The TCR beta chain described here comes from a study of identical twins. Whole-study results and caveats: Weaker excess twin sharing was seen among beta out-of-frame sequences. Monozygotic twins shared more out-of-frame TCR alpha than recombination models predicted. Alpha sequences that were out-of-frame and twin-shared showed an excess of low generation probability.

Of note for this clonotype: Its specificity is not known.

Unique molecular identifiers were present on cDNA, and template switching added a universal primer site. TCRdb independently ran MiXCR on the 5' RACE reads; one entry per CDR3 protein. Of 1.5 million or so distinct CDR3 sequences in the sample, less than 40% were seen once. The sequenced material came from cord blood. This TCR was recovered from a newborn girl in good health.

The CDR3 coding sequence is TGTGCCAGCAGTCCCCGGGCAGGGCCAATTCCAAATGAGCAGTACTTC. The encoded protein is CASSPRAGPIPNEQYF. The chain has TRBV12-3 or TRBV12-4 and TRBJ2-7; perhaps TRBD1 as D (5 bases). CDR3 size: 16 residues. Trimming cost V 5 bases and J 7 bases, with 24 bases left between them.